These 27 T cell receptor beta chains originate from one sample sequenced in a study of control samples from healthy donors and cancer patients. Method: immunoSEQ multiplex PCR; TCRdb's copy keeps in-frame clones and lacks some. The sample lists 84,000 or so clones, around 92% occurring once. The sequenced sample consisted of blood. These receptors all come from a man aged 45-65 years in good health.

The chain couples TRBV24-1 to TRBJ2-2; 8 nucleotides align to TRBD1. Trimming at V came to 3 bases and at J to 6 bases, leaving 5 bases not matched to a gene. CDR3 size: 15 residues. Germline V gives CDR1 KGHDR, CDR2 SFDVKD. DNA for the CDR3: TGTGCCACCAGTGATGTCGGACAGGGTCCCGGGGAGCTGTTTTTT. This encodes CATSDVGQGPGELFF.

The rearrangement uses TRBV5-1 and TRBJ1-1; no firm D call. V was cut by 4 bases and J by 7 bases, with 11 bases left in between. Germline assignment: CDR1 SGHRS and CDR2 YFSETQ. The CDR3 has 12 residues. Here the CDR3 reads CASSVERGEAFF. CDR3 nucleotides: TGCGCCAGCAGCGTGGAGCGGGGTGAAGCTTTCTTT.

This clone was recorded once. The chain is built from TRBV6-5 and TRBJ1-5; TRBD1 might be the D (6 bases). Trimming removed 4 bases from V and 4 bases from J, with 11 bases in between. In germline, CDR1 is MNHEY, CDR2 SVGAGI. This CDR3 contains 14 residues. CDR3 sequence: CASSFQQGNQPQHF. The CDR3 DNA follows: TGTGCCAGCAGTTTCCAACAGGGAAATCAGCCCCAGCATTTT.

V and J are TRBV6-6 and TRBJ1-5; D perhaps matches TRBD1 (6 bases). The CDR3 consists of 14 residues. Germline CDR1 reads MNHNY; CDR2 reads SVGAGI (reference sequence). The ends were cut back, 4 bases at V and 6 bases at J, with 13 bases in the middle. This CDR3 reads CASSLGGAGQPQHF. CDR3 DNA: TGTGCCAGCAGTTTGGGGGGCGCGGGTCAGCCCCAGCATTTT.

The rearrangement links TRBV5-1 to TRBJ1-4, with 7 nucleotides matching TRBD1. The CDR3 is 16 amino acids. CDR1 and CDR2 from the germline V gene are SGHRS and YFSETQ. V shed 3 bases, J shed 8 bases, and the junction held 13 bases outside the gene matches. The DNA of the CDR3 is TGCGCCAGCAGCTCCCTCCCGGGACAGACGGGAGAAAAACTGTTTTTT. Its protein product is CASSSLPGQTGEKLFF.

This clone was seen just once. The chain recombines TRBV27 with TRBJ2-7; the D is unclear. Germline CDR1 reads MNHEY; CDR2 reads SMNVEV (reference sequence). V lost 4 bases and J lost 1, with 8 bases in between. This CDR3 is 13 amino acids long. The CDR3 sequence: CASSWGSSYEQYF. CDR3 nucleotide sequence: TGTGCCAGCAGTTGGGGTTCGTCCTACGAGCAGTACTTC.

V gene TRBV2 combines with J gene TRBJ1-2; D is unresolved. Trimming removed 0 bases from V and 4 bases from J, with 9 bases in between. CDR3 length: 14 residues. Looked up from germline, CDR1 is SNHLY and CDR2 is FYNNEI. CDR3 in amino acids: CASSEAREGYGYTF. CDR3 nucleotide sequence: TGTGCCAGCAGTGAAGCGCGAGAAGGCTATGGCTACACCTTC.

J is TRBJ1-5 and V is TRBV6-1; no firm D call. V lost 2 bases, J lost 4 bases, and 12 bases lay in between. Germline V gives CDR1 MNHNS, CDR2 SASEGT. This CDR3 comprises 15 residues. The CDR3 coding sequence is TGTGCCAGCAGTGAAAACAAGGCTTTGAATCAGCCCCAGCATTTT. Residues: CASSENKALNQPQHF.

This chain joins TRBV5-6 and TRBJ1-1; D is unclear. Germline CDR1 is SGHDT and CDR2 is YYEEEE. The CDR3 totals 14 residues. Trimming pared 2 bases from V and 0 bases from J, leaving 8 bases between. CDR3 coding DNA: TGTGCCAGCAGCTTTTCGAGCATGAACACTGAAGCTTTCTTT. It translates to CASSFSSMNTEAFF.

The rearrangement uses TRBV7-2 and TRBJ2-2; unclear D gene. This CDR3 has 15 amino acids. The V and J ends lost 5 bases and 0 bases respectively, with 10 bases between them. Germline loops: CDR1 SGHTA, CDR2 FQGNSA. This chain's CDR3 is CASSLRVPNTGELFF. CDR3 in DNA: TGTGCCAGCAGCCTCCGGGTTCCGAACACCGGGGAGCTGTTTTTT. Complete variable domain (other parts from reference TRBV7-2 and TRBJ2-2): GAGVSQSPSNKVTEKGKDVELRCDPISGHTALYWYRQSLGQGLEFLIYFQGNSAPDKSGLPSDRFSAERTGGSVSTLTIQRTQQEDSAVYLCASSLRVPNTGELFFGEGSRLTVL.

V usage is TRBV30 and J usage is TRBJ1-2; no firm D call. There are 12 residues in the CDR3. Germline CDR1 GTSNPN, CDR2 SVGIG (reference sequence). V gave up 4 bases and J gave up 8 bases, with 14 bases separating them. CDR3 sequence: CAWKMNADGYTF. Written as DNA, the CDR3 is TGTGCCTGGAAAATGAACGCTGACGGCTACACCTTC.

The CDR3 region has the DNA TGTGCCAGCAGGAGCCCCAGTAGGTCCTACGAGCAGTACTTC. It specifies CASRSPSRSYEQYF. The chain employs TRBV27 and TRBJ2-7; D uncertain. Trimming removed 6 bases from V and 1 base from J, with 13 bases in between. The CDR3 runs 14 residues. Germline V gene data show CDR1 as MNHEY and CDR2 as SMNVEV (reference sequence).

The chain carries TRBV30 and TRBJ1-2, with D uncertain. V lost 3 bases and J 4 bases, leaving 15 bases between the germline ends. This CDR3 spans 14 amino acids. The germline gives CDR1 GTSNPN, CDR2 SVGIG (reference sequence). CDR3 residues: CAWRADSVFYGYTF. The CDR3 coding sequence is TGTGCCTGGAGGGCAGATAGCGTTTTCTATGGCTACACCTTC.

This chain uses TRBV2 with TRBJ1-4, with 7 nucleotides matching TRBD1. The CDR3 sequence is 15 residues long. CDR1 and CDR2 from the germline V gene are SNHLY and FYNNEI. V lost 8 bases to trimming and J lost 0 bases; unmatched junction nucleotides: 6. CDR3 region: CASGGTVATNEKLFF. The CDR3, as DNA: TGTGCCAGCGGCGGGACAGTCGCAACTAATGAAAAACTGTTTTTT.

The chain links TRBV5-1 to TRBJ2-3, with 7 bases identical to TRBD1. Germline V gene lookup returns CDR1 SGHRS and CDR2 YFSETQ. There are 14 residues in the CDR3. J lost 5 bases, V lost 0 bases, and 3 bases had no gene match. As DNA, the CDR3 is TGCGCCAGCAGCTTGGGGGGACAGCAAGATACGCAGTATTTT. This translates into CASSLGGQQDTQYF.

This clone has more than one count but fewer than ten. Germline is not matched at one junction end, which may reflect a read error. The V call is TRBV30, the J call TRBJ2-7; 7 bases align to TRBD1. This CDR3 has 12 amino acids. The germline V gene encodes CDR1 GTSNPN and CDR2 SVGIG (reference sequence). The CDR3 DNA follows: TGTGCTTGGAGCCCAGGGGGCTACGAGCAGTACTTC. Protein product: CAWSPGGYEQYF.

V is TRBV9 and J is TRBJ1-1; D not resolved. Trimming removed 3 bases at V and 2 bases at J, with 11 bases between. Germline CDR1 reads SGDLS; CDR2 reads YYNGEE. The length of the CDR3 is 14 residues. CDR3 region: CASSAGSLNTEAFF. The CDR3 bases are TGTGCCAGCAGCGCAGGATCATTAAACACTGAAGCTTTCTTT.

This rearrangement joins TRBV4-2 to TRBJ1-2, with unresolved D. The CDR3 has 14 residues. V was shortened by 0 bases and J by 8 bases, with 13 bases between the two germline ends. Germline CDR1 is LGHNA and CDR2 is YNFKEQ. The CDR3 reads CASSQDSGMGGYTF. The CDR3 nucleotides read TGTGCCAGCAGCCAAGATTCCGGGATGGGCGGCTACACCTTC.

The chain combines TRBV5-5 with TRBJ1-1; no clear D gene. Germline V gives CDR1 SGHKS, CDR2 YYEKEE (reference sequence). This CDR3 contains 14 residues. V was trimmed by 4 bases and J by 5 bases, leaving 15 bases between them. The CDR3 here is CASSTHTGRTEAFF. The CDR3 coding sequence is TGTGCCAGCAGCACACACACGGGCAGGACTGAAGCTTTCTTT.

This clone was picked up one time. The chain uses TRBV15 and TRBJ1-2; no clear D. CDR1 is LNHNV and CDR2 is YYDKDF in the germline V gene (reference sequence). Trimming cost V 5 bases and J 5 bases, with 18 bases left between them. The CDR3 extends over 15 amino acids. CDR3 in amino acids: CATSLRTSSLYGYTF. In DNA, the CDR3 is TGTGCCACCAGCCTCCGGACCTCCTCCCTTTATGGCTACACCTTC.

The chain combines TRBV18 with TRBJ2-7; D is uncertain. V lost 3 bases, J lost 2 bases, and 11 bases lay in between. CDR1 is KGHSH, CDR2 LQKENI, per germline. The CDR3 contains 14 residues. CDR3 coding DNA: TGTGCCAGCTCACCCTCGTATGGCGCCTACGAGCAGTACTTC. Translated: CASSPSYGAYEQYF.

This chain links TRBV19 with TRBJ1-5; 8 bases are shared with TRBD1. Germline CDR1 LNHDA, CDR2 SQIVND (reference sequence). V shed 5 bases, J shed 7 bases, and the junction held 7 bases outside the gene matches. This CDR3 has 14 residues. The CDR3 protein is CASSEGRGPQPQHF. CDR3 DNA: TGTGCCAGTAGTGAAGGCAGGGGGCCGCAGCCCCAGCATTTT.

The rearrangement uses TRBV12-3 or TRBV12-4 and TRBJ1-2; no clear D. There are 11 residues in the CDR3. CDR3 loop: CVTARGYGYTF. CDR3 DNA: TGTGTCACCGCGCGCGGCTATGGCTACACCTTC.

The chain carries TRBV5-6 and TRBJ2-5; TRBD1 agrees at 7 bases. V gave up 4 bases and J gave up 5 bases; unmatched junction bases: 5. Germline CDR1 reads SGHDT; CDR2 reads YYEEEE. The CDR3 has 13 amino acids. CDR3 sequence (DNA): TGTGCCAGCAGCCCGACAGGGTGGGAGACCCAGTACTTC. Translation gives CASSPTGWETQYF. Supplemented by reference TRBV5-6 and TRBJ2-5, the full variable domain reads DAGVTQSPTHLIKTRGQQVTLRCSPKSGHDTVSWYQQALGQGPQFIFQYYEEEERQRGNFPDRFSGHQFPNYSSELNVNALLLGDSALYLCASSPTGWETQYFGPGTRLLVL.

The chain uses TRBV7-2 and TRBJ2-7, with 7 bases matching TRBD1. The ends lost 2 bases at V and 2 bases at J; junction bases unmatched: 9. Germline assignment: CDR1 SGHTA and CDR2 FQGNSA. There are 16 residues in the CDR3. CDR3 region: CASSLFGQVAAYEQYF. The CDR3 DNA reads TGTGCCAGCAGCTTATTTGGACAGGTCGCAGCCTACGAGCAGTACTTC.

The chain uses TRBV18 and TRBJ1-4, with D tentatively TRBD1 (5 bases). The CDR3 has 15 amino acids. The V end lost 3 bases, the J end lost 7 bases, and 15 bases lay between the germline ends. CDR1 is KGHSH, CDR2 LQKENI, per germline. The CDR3 protein is CASSPGRGSGEKLFF. The DNA of the CDR3 is TGTGCCAGCTCACCGGGAAGGGGATCGGGTGAAAAACTGTTTTTT.

V usage is TRBV30 and J usage is TRBJ1-3, with unresolved D. The length of the CDR3 is 14 residues. Between the trimmed V and J ends, which lost 0 bases and 4 bases, there was a span of 10 bases. CDR1 and CDR2 from the germline V gene are GTSNPN and SVGIG (reference sequence). CDR3 DNA sequence: TGTGCCTGGAGTGTACGAGGGCAGGGAAACACCATATATTTT. Protein product: CAWSVRGQGNTIYF.